This T cell receptor beta chain was captured by sequencing in a study of blood T cell repertoires in COVID-19. For the study at large: Acute and convalescent COVID-19 specimens originated in the United States, Italy and Spain.

Profiling relied on immunoSEQ multiplex PCR, and the TCRdb table lists in-frame clones only, not all of them. The table has around 290,000 clones, around nine tenths seen once. Residents of approximately 25 US areas, aged about 18 to 95 years, made up the participants. Donors in Cohort 3 counted as recovered after two negative PCRs, clearance, or symptom resolution. Trimming removed 1 base at V and 11 bases at J, with 17 bases between. CDR1 LNHDA and CDR2 SQIVND come from the germline V gene (reference sequence). This CDR3 spans 15 amino acids. Sequenced input: PBMCs or T cells enriched from blood (not recorded which). The source is a woman aged 30 to 39 who had recovered from COVID-19. The chain combines TRBV19 with TRBJ1-4; D may be TRBD1 (5 bases). The CDR3 sequence is CASSIAGREGEKLFF. The CDR3 DNA is TGTGCCAGTAGTATAGCCGGCAGGGAGGGAGAGAAACTGTTTTTT.